The 29 T cell receptor beta chains below were found in one sample sequenced in a study of chemoradiotherapy in HPV16-positive cancers. Using immunoSEQ multiplex PCR, the repertoire was profiled, and TCRdb retains in-frame clones only, with some absent. This sample has over 7,000 clones, with around 84% found just once. The specimen was taken from a patient who underwent chemoradiotherapy. The source of these receptors is a human donor with HPV-associated anogenital cancer.

This clone has just one count. The chain links TRBV5-4 to TRBJ1-4, with D tentatively TRBD1 (5 bases). Trimming removed 4 bases from V and 6 bases from J, with 19 bases in between. Germline V gives CDR1 SGHNT, CDR2 YYREEE (reference sequence). The CDR3 extends over 16 amino acids. The CDR3 spells CASSKRDQAYDEKLFF. The DNA of the CDR3 is TGTGCCAGCAGCAAAAGGGACCAAGCCTATGATGAAAAACTGTTTTTT.

The rearrangement links TRBV5-1 to TRBJ1-2; 8 positions agree with TRBD1. Germline loops: CDR1 SGHRS, CDR2 YFSETQ. The CDR3 is 15 residues long. Trimming at V came to 0 bases and at J to 7 bases, leaving 8 bases not matched to a gene. The CDR3 DNA follows: TGCGCCAGCAGCTTGGCCAGCGGACAGGGCTTTGGCTACACCTTC. It is translated as CASSLASGQGFGYTF.

This CDR3 reads CASTGTGELFF. Written as DNA, the CDR3 is TGTGCCAGCACAGGCACCGGGGAGCTGTTTTTT. The rearrangement links TRBV2 to TRBJ2-2; no definite D call. V was cut by 7 bases and J by 4 bases, with 4 bases left in between. Germline V gene lookup returns CDR1 SNHLY and CDR2 FYNNEI. The CDR3 is made up of 11 amino acids. Drawing the rest from reference TRBV2 and TRBJ2-2, the complete variable domain is EPEVTQTPSHQVTQMGQEVILRCVPISNHLYFYWYRQILGQKVEFLVSFYNNEISEKSEIFDDQFSVERPDGSNFTLKIRSTKLEDSAMYFCASTGTGELFFGEGSRLTVL.

V and J are TRBV9 and TRBJ2-1, with D unclear. With 4 bases removed from V and 9 bases from J, the gap between germline ends came to 14 bases. This CDR3 has 13 residues. Germline V lookup: CDR1 SGDLS, CDR2 YYNGEE. The CDR3 DNA sequence: TGTGCCAGCAGCCGTGTGACCGGGCCTGAGCAGTTCTTC. Amino acid sequence: CASSRVTGPEQFF.

This clone has just one count. V and J are TRBV11-2 and TRBJ2-3; 8 positions agree with TRBD2. CDR1 is SGHAT, CDR2 FQNNGV, per germline. The V segment lost 5 bases and the J segment 0 bases; nucleotides outside the gene matches: 4. The CDR3 is made up of 15 amino acids. This CDR3 is CASSRGGASTDTQYF. In DNA, the CDR3 is TGTGCCAGCAGCCGGGGGGGGGCTAGCACAGATACGCAGTATTTT.

The rearrangement uses TRBV11-1 and TRBJ2-5, with a possible D match to TRBD2 (6 bases). There are 16 residues in the CDR3. V lost 0 bases and J 2 bases, leaving 13 bases between the germline ends. CDR1 is SGHAT, CDR2 FQDESV, per germline (reference sequence). The chain's CDR3 is CASSLAGLKGQETQYF. The CDR3 coding sequence is TGTGCCAGCAGCTTAGCGGGACTTAAGGGGCAAGAGACCCAGTACTTC.

The J gene is TRBJ1-6, the V gene TRBV15, with 9 bases that match TRBD1. Unmatched junction bases numbered 8, after V lost 5 bases and J lost 6 bases. The germline gives CDR1 LNHNV, CDR2 YYDKDF (reference sequence). This CDR3 spans 16 amino acids. CDR3 sequence: CATSGRDRVINSPLHF. Here the CDR3 DNA reads TGTGCCACCAGCGGCCGGGACAGGGTAATTAATTCACCCCTCCACTTT.

This rearrangement joins TRBV19 to TRBJ2-7; TRBD2 agrees at 8 bases. The CDR3 length is 16 residues. V shed 5 bases and J 5 bases; nucleotides not matched to a gene: 14. CDR1 and CDR2 (germline): LNHDA, SQIVND (reference sequence). CDR3 coding DNA: TGTGCCAGTAGTGATGGAAGCGGGAGAGTCACTCACGAGCAGTACTTC. Translating gives CASSDGSGRVTHEQYF. Drawing the rest from reference TRBV19 and TRBJ2-7, the complete variable domain is DGGITQSPKYLFRKEGQNVTLSCEQNLNHDAMYWYRQDPGQGLRLIYYSQIVNDFQKGDIAEGYSVSREKKESFPLTVTSAQKNPTAFYLCASSDGSGRVTHEQYFGPGTRLTVT.

The chain carries TRBV5-5 and TRBJ1-2, with D unresolved. Trimming took 2 bases from V and 7 from J, leaving 9 bases between them. The CDR3 length is 12 residues. Germline V gives CDR1 SGHKS, CDR2 YYEKEE (reference sequence). The CDR3 protein is CASSLAVSGYTF. The DNA of the CDR3 is TGTGCCAGCAGCTTAGCGGTTTCTGGCTACACCTTC.

The chain links TRBV27 to TRBJ1-3, with D possibly matching TRBD1 (5 bases). The CDR3 sequence is 18 residues long. Germline V lookup: CDR1 MNHEY, CDR2 SMNVEV (reference sequence). V gave up 2 bases and J gave up 0 bases, with 17 bases separating them. The CDR3, as DNA: TGTGCCAGCAGTTTAAAACCGCCTGGGGACTTCTCTGGAAACACCATATATTTT. This gives the protein CASSLKPPGDFSGNTIYF.

V and J are TRBV2 and TRBJ2-3; 8 bases agree with TRBD2. The CDR3 extends over 14 amino acids. Germline CDR1 SNHLY, CDR2 FYNNEI. Trimming cost V 8 bases and J 4 bases; bases outside gene matches: 8. This CDR3 reads CASRGGTRADTQYF. CDR3 in DNA: TGTGCCAGCCGCGGGGGGACGAGGGCAGATACGCAGTATTTT.

The V gene is TRBV6-5, the J gene TRBJ1-1, with TRBD1 matching over 7 bases. V lost 2 bases, J lost 0 bases, and 6 bases stayed unmatched. Germline values: CDR1 MNHEY, CDR2 SVGAGI. CDR3 length equals 16 residues. CDR3 in DNA: TGTGCCAGCAGTTACCGACCGACAGGGATGAACACTGAAGCTTTCTTT. Translation gives CASSYRPTGMNTEAFF.

The rearrangement links TRBV30 to TRBJ1-2; D uncertain. Between the trimmed V and J ends, which lost 4 bases and 8 bases, there was a span of 14 bases. Per germline, CDR1 GTSNPN and CDR2 SVGIG (reference sequence). The CDR3 runs to 12 residues. This chain's CDR3 is CAWNMGGRGYTF. DNA for the CDR3: TGTGCCTGGAATATGGGAGGACGAGGCTACACCTTC. Full variable domain (rest looked up from reference TRBV30 and TRBJ1-2): SQTIHQWPATLVQPVGSPLSLECTVEGTSNPNLYWYRQAAGRGLQLLFYSVGIGQISSEVPQNLSASRPQDRQFILSSKKLLLSDSGFYLCAWNMGGRGYTFGSGTRLTVV.

The J gene is TRBJ1-4, the V gene TRBV20-1, with D possibly being TRBD1 (6 bases). CDR3 size: 11 residues. The V gene's germline CDR1 is DFQATT and CDR2 SNEGSKA (reference sequence). Between the trimmed V and J ends, which lost 6 bases and 10 bases, there was a span of 12 bases. The DNA for the CDR3 is TGCAGTGCCGGGGGGGCCGGAAAACTGTTTTTT. Translation: CSAGGAGKLFF.

V and J are TRBV6-1 and TRBJ1-2; D unresolved. The CDR3 runs to 11 residues. The germline V gene has CDR1 MNHNS and CDR2 SASEGT. V lost 4 bases and J lost 8, with 8 bases in between. CDR3 sequence: CASSVQVGYTF. The CDR3 DNA reads TGTGCCAGCAGTGTGCAGGTCGGCTACACCTTC.

The V gene is TRBV27, the J gene TRBJ1-2; unclear D gene. With 3 bases removed from V and 8 bases from J, the gap between germline ends came to 19 bases. In germline, CDR1 is MNHEY, CDR2 SMNVEV (reference sequence). The CDR3 is 15 residues long. The CDR3 nucleotides are TGTGCCAGCAGTTTTTCCCGGGCCCCCGTGGGCGGCTACACCTTC. This codes for CASSFSRAPVGGYTF.

In its sample, this clone was seen once. V and J are TRBV10-2 and TRBJ2-1; no definite D call. The germline V gene has CDR1 WSHSY and CDR2 SAAADI. There are 14 residues in the CDR3. V lost 7 bases to trimming and J lost 5 bases, with 15 bases between them. The CDR3 coding sequence is TGCGCCAGCAAGCCTCCGGCCCTTGACAATGAGCAGTTCTTC. It encodes CASKPPALDNEQFF.

The chain joins TRBV7-6 to TRBJ1-1, with TRBD1 matching 11 bases. The CDR3 contains 17 residues. After removal of 7 bases from V and 2 bases from J, the junction contained 12 bases not matched to a gene. In germline, CDR1 is SGHVS, CDR2 FNYEAQ. CDR3 in amino acids: CASNPLAGQGANTEAFF. In DNA form, the CDR3 reads TGTGCCAGCAACCCCCTGGCCGGACAGGGGGCAAACACTGAAGCTTTCTTT. Using reference TRBV7-6 and TRBJ1-1 for the parts outside the CDR3, the full variable domain is GAGVSQSPRYKVTKRGQDVALRCDPISGHVSLYWYRQALGQGPEFLTYFNYEAQQDKSGLPNDRFSAERPEGSISTLTIQRTEQRDSAMYRCASNPLAGQGANTEAFFGQGTRLTVV.

The rearrangement links TRBV2 to TRBJ1-5, with TRBD1 identical over 7 bases. The V and J ends lost 7 bases and 4 bases, in that order; junction bases with no gene match: 10. CDR1 is SNHLY, CDR2 FYNNEI, per germline. The CDR3 covers 15 residues. The CDR3 sequence: CASTIDRVSNQPQHF. The CDR3 DNA follows: TGTGCCAGCACCATTGACAGGGTTAGTAATCAGCCCCAGCATTTT. Looking up the rest from reference TRBV2 and TRBJ1-5 gives the full variable domain: EPEVTQTPSHQVTQMGQEVILRCVPISNHLYFYWYRQILGQKVEFLVSFYNNEISEKSEIFDDQFSVERPDGSNFTLKIRSTKLEDSAMYFCASTIDRVSNQPQHFGDGTRLSIL.

This sequence joins TRBV7-8 and TRBJ2-5; D is unclear. The V end was cut by 5 bases, the J end by 5 bases, with 6 bases between. The CDR3 length is 11 residues. Germline CDR1 reads SGHVS; CDR2 reads FQNEAQ. CDR3 nucleotide sequence: TGTGCCAGCAGCACGGATGAGACCCAGTACTTC. This encodes CASSTDETQYF. Using reference TRBV7-8 and TRBJ2-5 for the parts outside the CDR3, the full variable domain is GAGVSQSPRYKVAKRGQDVALRCDPISGHVSLFWYQQALGQGPEFLTYFQNEAQLDKSGLPSDRFFAERPEGSVSTLKIQRTQQEDSAVYLCASSTDETQYFGPGTRLLVL.

The chain couples TRBV4-3 to TRBJ1-2; D gene unclear. The V end lost 0 bases, the J end lost 3 bases, and 14 bases lay between the germline ends. CDR1 and CDR2 from the germline V gene are LGHNA and YSLEER. This CDR3 is built from 16 residues. The chain's CDR3 is CASSQDRTSEDYGYTF. In DNA, the CDR3 is TGCGCCAGCAGCCAAGATCGGACTTCGGAGGACTATGGCTACACCTTC.

V usage is TRBV19 and J usage is TRBJ1-2; D is unclear. The CDR3 extends over 16 amino acids. The ends were cut back, 1 base at V and 4 bases at J, with 16 bases in the middle. The germline gives CDR1 LNHDA, CDR2 SQIVND (reference sequence). CDR3 nucleotide sequence: TGTGCCAGTAGTATAGTGTCAGGAGGAGGAGGCTATGGCTACACCTTC. It codes for CASSIVSGGGGYGYTF.

This clone is a singleton in its sample. The chain uses TRBV5-1 and TRBJ2-5; D unresolved. The ends were cut back, 0 bases at V and 4 bases at J, with 7 bases in the middle. From germline, CDR1 is SGHRS and CDR2 YFSETQ. This CDR3 is 13 amino acids long. CDR3 residues: CASSLALGETQYF. DNA of the CDR3: TGCGCCAGCAGCTTGGCGCTAGGAGAGACCCAGTACTTC.

The gene calls are TRBV7-2 and TRBJ1-5, with a tentative D call TRBD1 (6 bases). V was shortened by 4 bases and J by 3 bases, with 10 bases between the two germline ends. The CDR3 runs to 14 residues. Germline CDR1 SGHTA, CDR2 FQGNSA. The CDR3 loop reads CASSSQGSNQPQHF. Here the CDR3 DNA reads TGTGCCAGCAGCTCACAGGGATCCAATCAGCCCCAGCATTTT.

The V gene is TRBV6-1, the J gene TRBJ2-5; tentatively, D is TRBD1 (7 bases). This CDR3 region has 16 residues. The germline gives CDR1 MNHNS, CDR2 SASEGT. Trimming cost V 1 base and J 5 bases, with 17 bases left between them. The CDR3 loop is CASSEGFSGGWETQYF. Written as DNA, the CDR3 is TGTGCCAGCAGTGAAGGCTTCTCAGGGGGGTGGGAGACCCAGTACTTC.

The chain is built from TRBV6-6 and TRBJ1-2; D unclear. The CDR3 is 13 amino acids. V shed 2 bases and J shed 2 bases, with 6 bases lying between them. The germline CDR1 and CDR2 sequences are MNHNY and SVGAGI (reference sequence). The CDR3 here is CASSYNSNYGYTF. The DNA for the CDR3 is TGTGCCAGCAGTTACAACAGCAACTATGGCTACACCTTC.

The chain couples TRBV7-2 to TRBJ1-1; D ambiguous. V lost 6 bases to trimming and J lost 3 bases, with 14 bases between them. The CDR3 loop spans 14 amino acids. From germline, CDR1 is SGHTA and CDR2 FQGNSA. Here the CDR3 DNA reads TGTGCCAGCAGTCCCAGGTTGGAGGACACTGAAGCTTTCTTT. Translating it yields CASSPRLEDTEAFF.

The chain combines TRBV5-1 with TRBJ1-4; no reliable D call. Trimming left V 3 bases short and J 0 bases short, with 9 bases between. The CDR3 totals 15 residues. The germline CDR1 and CDR2 sequences are SGHRS and YFSETQ. The chain's CDR3 is CASSSNIATNEKLFF. The CDR3 DNA sequence: TGCGCCAGCAGCTCGAACATCGCAACTAATGAAAAACTGTTTTTT.

The DNA of the CDR3 is TGTGCCAGCAGCTTAGCGAAGGCAGAACGGACCCAGTACTTC. Encoded protein: CASSLAKAERTQYF. This chain joins TRBV7-2 and TRBJ2-5; D gene uncertain. CDR1 and CDR2 (germline): SGHTA, FQGNSA. This CDR3 comprises 14 residues. The V and J ends lost 0 bases and 7 bases respectively, with 12 bases between them.